This TCR beta chain came from a study of cytomegalovirus exposure and HLA in healthy donors. Across the study: Ancestry clustering placed 70% to 90% of about 400 genotyped donors in the Caucasian-associated cluster.

The study ran its PCR with 60 Vbeta and 13 Jbeta primers. Here immunoSEQ multiplex PCR was the method, and the copy in TCRdb shows in-frame clones only, minus some. This sample carries around 110,000 clones, roughly three quarters of them seen once, and the ten largest clones take over 1.5%. With 6 bases clipped from V and 3 bases from J, the junction kept 11 bases outside the gene matches. The V gene's germline CDR1 is LNHDA and CDR2 SQIVND (reference sequence). CDR3 length equals 15 residues. V usage is TRBV19 and J usage is TRBJ2-7; 7 bases line up with TRBD2. This sequence was found in a woman under 30 in good health and CMV-seronegative. The sequenced material came from PBMCs. CDR3 DNA sequence: TGTGCCAGTAGCCCAAGGGAGCGGGGCTTCTACGAGCAGTACTTC. As protein: CASSPRERGFYEQYF.